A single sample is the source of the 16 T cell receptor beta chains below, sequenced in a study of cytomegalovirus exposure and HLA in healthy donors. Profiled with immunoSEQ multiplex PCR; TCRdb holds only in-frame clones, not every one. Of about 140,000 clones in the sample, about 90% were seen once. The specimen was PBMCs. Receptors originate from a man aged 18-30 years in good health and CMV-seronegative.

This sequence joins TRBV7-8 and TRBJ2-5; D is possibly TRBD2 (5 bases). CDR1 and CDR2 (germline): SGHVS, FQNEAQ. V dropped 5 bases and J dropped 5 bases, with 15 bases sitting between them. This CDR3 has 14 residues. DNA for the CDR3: TGTGCCAGCAGCCCTAACCCGCCGGGGGAGACCCAGTACTTC. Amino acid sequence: CASSPNPPGETQYF.

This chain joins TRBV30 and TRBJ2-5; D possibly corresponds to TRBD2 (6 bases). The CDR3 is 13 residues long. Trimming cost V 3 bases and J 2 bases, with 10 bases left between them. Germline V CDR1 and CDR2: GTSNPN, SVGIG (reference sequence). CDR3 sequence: CAWRGGGQETQYF. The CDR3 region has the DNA TGTGCCTGGAGGGGAGGTGGTCAAGAGACCCAGTACTTC. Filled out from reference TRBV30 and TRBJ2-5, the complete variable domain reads SQTIHQWPATLVQPVGSPLSLECTVEGTSNPNLYWYRQAAGRGLQLLFYSVGIGQISSEVPQNLSASRPQDRQFILSSKKLLLSDSGFYLCAWRGGGQETQYFGPGTRLLVL.

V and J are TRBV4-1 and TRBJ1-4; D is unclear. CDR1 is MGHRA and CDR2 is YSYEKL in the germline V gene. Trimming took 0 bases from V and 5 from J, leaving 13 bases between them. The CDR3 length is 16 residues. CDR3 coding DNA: TGCGCCAGCAGCCAAGAGGTTGGGCTGATAAATGAAAAACTGTTTTTT. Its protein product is CASSQEVGLINEKLFF.

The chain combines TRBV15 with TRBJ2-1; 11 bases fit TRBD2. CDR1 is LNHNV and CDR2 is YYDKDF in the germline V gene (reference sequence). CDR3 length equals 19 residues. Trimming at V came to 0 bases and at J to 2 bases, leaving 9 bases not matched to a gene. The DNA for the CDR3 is TGTGCCACCAGCAGAGACGGGTCGACTAGCGGGAAACCCTACAATGAGCAGTTCTTC. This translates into CATSRDGSTSGKPYNEQFF.

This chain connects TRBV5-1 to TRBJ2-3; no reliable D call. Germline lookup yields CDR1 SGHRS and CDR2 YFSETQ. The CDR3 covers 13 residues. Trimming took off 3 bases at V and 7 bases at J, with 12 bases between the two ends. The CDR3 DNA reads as TGCGCCAGCAGCTCCGCGACTCTTTATACGCAGTATTTT. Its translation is CASSSATLYTQYF.

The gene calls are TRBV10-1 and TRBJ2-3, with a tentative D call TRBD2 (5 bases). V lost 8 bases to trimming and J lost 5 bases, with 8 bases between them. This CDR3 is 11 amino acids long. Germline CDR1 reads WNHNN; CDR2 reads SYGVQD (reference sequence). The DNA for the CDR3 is TGCGCCAGCTCCAGCGGAGATACGCAGTATTTT. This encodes CASSSGDTQYF.

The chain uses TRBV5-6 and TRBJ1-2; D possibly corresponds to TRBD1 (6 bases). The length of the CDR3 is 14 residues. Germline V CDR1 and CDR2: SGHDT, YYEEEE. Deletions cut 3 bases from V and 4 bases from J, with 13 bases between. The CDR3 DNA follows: TGTGCCAGCAGCTCGTACAGGGTAGCCTATGGCTACACCTTC. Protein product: CASSSYRVAYGYTF. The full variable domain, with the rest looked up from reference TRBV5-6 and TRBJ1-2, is DAGVTQSPTHLIKTRGQQVTLRCSPKSGHDTVSWYQQALGQGPQFIFQYYEEEERQRGNFPDRFSGHQFPNYSSELNVNALLLGDSALYLCASSSYRVAYGYTFGSGTRLTVV.

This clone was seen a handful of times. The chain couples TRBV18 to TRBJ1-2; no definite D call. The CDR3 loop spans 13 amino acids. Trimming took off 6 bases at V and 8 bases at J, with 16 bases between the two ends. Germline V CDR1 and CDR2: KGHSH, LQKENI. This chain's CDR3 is CASSPAVPGGYTF. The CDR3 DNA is TGTGCCAGCTCCCCCGCTGTCCCGGGGGGCTACACCTTC.

This CDR3 is CASSPQWGQGEQYF. For the CDR3, the DNA is TGTGCCAGCTCACCACAATGGGGGCAAGGGGAGCAGTACTTC. The chain has TRBV18 and TRBJ2-7; D perhaps matches TRBD1 (6 bases). V was trimmed by 1 base and J by 7 bases, leaving 14 bases between them. The CDR3 runs to 14 residues. The germline V gene has CDR1 KGHSH and CDR2 LQKENI.

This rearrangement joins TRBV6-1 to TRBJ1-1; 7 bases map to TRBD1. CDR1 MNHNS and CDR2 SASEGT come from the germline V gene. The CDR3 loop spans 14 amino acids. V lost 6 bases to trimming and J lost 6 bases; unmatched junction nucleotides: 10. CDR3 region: CASSLQGLAAEAFF. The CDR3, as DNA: TGTGCCAGCAGCCTACAGGGGCTTGCGGCTGAAGCTTTCTTT.

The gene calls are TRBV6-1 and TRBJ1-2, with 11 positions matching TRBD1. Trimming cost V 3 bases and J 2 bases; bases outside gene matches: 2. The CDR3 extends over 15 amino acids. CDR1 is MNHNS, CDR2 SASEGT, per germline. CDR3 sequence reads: CASSEGTGGNYGYTF. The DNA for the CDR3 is TGTGCCAGCAGTGAGGGGACAGGGGGGAACTATGGCTACACCTTC.

The DNA of the CDR3 is TGTGCCAGCGGGAACTTCGGGGGGAACACTGAAGCTTTCTTT. The encoded protein is CASGNFGGNTEAFF. The rearrangement joins TRBV2 to TRBJ1-1, with a tentative D call TRBD1 (5 bases). Trimming took 8 bases from V and 1 from J, leaving 14 bases between them. This CDR3 has 14 residues. The V gene's germline CDR1 is SNHLY and CDR2 FYNNEI.

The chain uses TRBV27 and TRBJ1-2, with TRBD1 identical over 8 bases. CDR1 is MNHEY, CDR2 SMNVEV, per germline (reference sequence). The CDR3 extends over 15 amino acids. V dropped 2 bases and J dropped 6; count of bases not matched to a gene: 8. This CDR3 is CASSLAGQGAHGYTF. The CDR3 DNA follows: TGTGCCAGCAGTTTAGCCGGCCAGGGGGCGCATGGCTACACCTTC.

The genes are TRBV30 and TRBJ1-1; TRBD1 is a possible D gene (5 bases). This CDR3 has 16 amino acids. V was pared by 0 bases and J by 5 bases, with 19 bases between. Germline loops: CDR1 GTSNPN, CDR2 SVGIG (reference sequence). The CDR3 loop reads CAWSVTHLGGATEAFF. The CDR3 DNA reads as TGTGCCTGGAGTGTAACTCATTTGGGGGGTGCGACTGAAGCTTTCTTT.

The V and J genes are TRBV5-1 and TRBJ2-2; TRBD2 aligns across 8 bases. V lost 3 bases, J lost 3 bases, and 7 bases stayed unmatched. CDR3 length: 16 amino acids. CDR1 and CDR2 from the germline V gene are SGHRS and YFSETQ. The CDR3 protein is CASSWGTRVYTGELFF. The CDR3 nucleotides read TGCGCCAGCAGCTGGGGGACTAGAGTTTACACCGGGGAGCTGTTTTTT. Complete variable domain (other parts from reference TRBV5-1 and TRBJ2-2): KAGVTQTPRYLIKTRGQQVTLSCSPISGHRSVSWYQQTPGQGLQFLFEYFSETQRNKGNFPGRFSGRQFSNSRSEMNVSTLELGDSALYLCASSWGTRVYTGELFFGEGSRLTVL.

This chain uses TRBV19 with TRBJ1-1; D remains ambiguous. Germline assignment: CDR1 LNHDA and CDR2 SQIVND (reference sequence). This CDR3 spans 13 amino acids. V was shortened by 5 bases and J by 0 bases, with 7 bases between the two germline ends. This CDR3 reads CASSPHMNTEAFF. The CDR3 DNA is TGTGCCAGTAGTCCACATATGAACACTGAAGCTTTCTTT.